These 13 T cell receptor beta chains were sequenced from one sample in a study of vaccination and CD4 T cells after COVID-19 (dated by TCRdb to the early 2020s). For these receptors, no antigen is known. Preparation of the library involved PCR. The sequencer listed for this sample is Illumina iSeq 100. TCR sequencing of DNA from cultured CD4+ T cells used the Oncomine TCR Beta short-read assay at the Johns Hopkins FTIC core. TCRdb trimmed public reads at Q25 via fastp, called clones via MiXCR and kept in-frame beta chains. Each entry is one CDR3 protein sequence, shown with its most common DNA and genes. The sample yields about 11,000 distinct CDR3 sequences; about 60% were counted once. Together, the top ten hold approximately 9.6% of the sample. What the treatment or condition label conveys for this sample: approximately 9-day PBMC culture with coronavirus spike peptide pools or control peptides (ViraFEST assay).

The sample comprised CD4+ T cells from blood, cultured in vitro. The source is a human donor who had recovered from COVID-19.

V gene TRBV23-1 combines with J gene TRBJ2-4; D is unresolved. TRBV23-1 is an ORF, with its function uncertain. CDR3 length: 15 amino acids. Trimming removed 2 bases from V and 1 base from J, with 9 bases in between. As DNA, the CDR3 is TGCGCCAGCAGTCAAGACTTAAGGGCCAAAAACATTCAGTACTTC. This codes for CASSQDLRAKNIQYF.

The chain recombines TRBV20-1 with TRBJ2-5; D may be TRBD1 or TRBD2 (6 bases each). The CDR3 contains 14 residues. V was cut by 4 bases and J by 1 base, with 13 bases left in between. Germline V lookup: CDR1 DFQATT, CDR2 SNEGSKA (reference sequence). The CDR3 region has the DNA TGCAGTGCTAAGGGGGGACTGCTCCAAGAGACCCAGTACTTC. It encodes CSAKGGLLQETQYF.

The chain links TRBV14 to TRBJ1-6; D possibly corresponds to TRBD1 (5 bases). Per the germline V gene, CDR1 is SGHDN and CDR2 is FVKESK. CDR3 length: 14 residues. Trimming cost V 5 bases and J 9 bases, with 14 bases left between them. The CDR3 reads CASSLGVWPSPLHF. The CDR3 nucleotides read TGTGCCAGCAGCTTGGGGGTTTGGCCTTCACCCCTCCACTTT.

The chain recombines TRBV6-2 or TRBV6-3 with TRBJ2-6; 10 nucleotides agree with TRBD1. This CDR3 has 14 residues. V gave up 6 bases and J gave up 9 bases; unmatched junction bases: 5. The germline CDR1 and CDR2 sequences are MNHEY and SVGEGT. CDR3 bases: TGTGCCAGCAGCAAGACAGGGGGCGGCAACGTCCTGACTTTC. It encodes CASSKTGGGNVLTF.

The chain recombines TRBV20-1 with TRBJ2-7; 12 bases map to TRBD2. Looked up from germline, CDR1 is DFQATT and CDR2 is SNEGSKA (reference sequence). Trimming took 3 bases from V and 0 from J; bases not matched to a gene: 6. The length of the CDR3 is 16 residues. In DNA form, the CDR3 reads TGCAGTGCTAGGGCCCTAGCGGGAGGGAGCTCCTACGAGCAGTACTTC. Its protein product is CSARALAGGSSYEQYF.

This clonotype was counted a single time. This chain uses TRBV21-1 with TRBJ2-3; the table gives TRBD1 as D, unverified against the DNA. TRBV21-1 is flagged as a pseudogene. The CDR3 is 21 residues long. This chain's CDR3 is CASSKPRAPLNDRTHTDTQYF. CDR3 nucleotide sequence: TGTGCCAGCAGCAAACCCAGGGCGCCCTTAAATGACAGGACTCACACAGATACGCAGTATTTT.

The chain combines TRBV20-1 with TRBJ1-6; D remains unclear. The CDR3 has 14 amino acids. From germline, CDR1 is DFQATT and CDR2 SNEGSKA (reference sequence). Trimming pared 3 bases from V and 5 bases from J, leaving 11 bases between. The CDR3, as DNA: TGCAGTGCTAGCTTTGTCCAGGATAATTCACCCCTCCACTTT. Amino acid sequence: CSASFVQDNSPLHF.

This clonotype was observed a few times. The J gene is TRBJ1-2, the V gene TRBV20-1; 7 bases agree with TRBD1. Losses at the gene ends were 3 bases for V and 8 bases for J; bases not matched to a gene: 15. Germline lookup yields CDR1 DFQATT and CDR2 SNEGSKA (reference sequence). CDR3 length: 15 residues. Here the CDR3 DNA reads TGCAGTGCTAGTTCCCAGACAGGGAGTAGCGGCGGCTACACCTTC. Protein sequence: CSASSQTGSSGGYTF.

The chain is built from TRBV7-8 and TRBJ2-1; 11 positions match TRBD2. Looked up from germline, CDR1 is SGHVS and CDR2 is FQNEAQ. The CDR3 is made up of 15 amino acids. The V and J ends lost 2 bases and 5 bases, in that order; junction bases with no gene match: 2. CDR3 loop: CASSLTSGGHNEQFF. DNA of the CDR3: TGTGCCAGCAGCTTAACTAGCGGGGGCCACAATGAGCAGTTCTTC.

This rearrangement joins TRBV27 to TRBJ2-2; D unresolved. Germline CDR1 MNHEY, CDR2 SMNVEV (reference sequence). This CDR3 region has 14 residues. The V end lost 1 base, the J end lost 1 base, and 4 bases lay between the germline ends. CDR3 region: CASSLYRNTGELFF. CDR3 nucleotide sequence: TGTGCCAGCAGTTTATATAGGAACACCGGGGAGCTGTTTTTT.

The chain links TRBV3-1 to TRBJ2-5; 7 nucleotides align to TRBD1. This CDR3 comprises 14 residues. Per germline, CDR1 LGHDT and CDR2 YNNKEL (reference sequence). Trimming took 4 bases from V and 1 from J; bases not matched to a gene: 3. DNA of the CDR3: TGTGCCAGCAGCCCTAACAGGGGCCAAGAGACCCAGTACTTC. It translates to CASSPNRGQETQYF.

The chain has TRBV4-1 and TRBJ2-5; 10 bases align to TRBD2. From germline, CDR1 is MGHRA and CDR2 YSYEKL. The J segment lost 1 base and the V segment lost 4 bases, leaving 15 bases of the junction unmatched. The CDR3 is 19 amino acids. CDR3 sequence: CASSPPGGASGGAQETQYF. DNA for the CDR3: TGCGCCAGCAGCCCCCCTGGGGGCGCTAGCGGGGGTGCCCAAGAGACCCAGTACTTC.

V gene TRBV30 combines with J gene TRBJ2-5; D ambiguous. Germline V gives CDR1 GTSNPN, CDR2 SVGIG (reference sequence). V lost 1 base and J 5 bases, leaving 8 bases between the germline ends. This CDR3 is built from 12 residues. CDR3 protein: CAWSAGRETQYF. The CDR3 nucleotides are TGTGCCTGGAGTGCTGGCCGGGAGACCCAGTACTTC.